This T cell receptor (beta chain) is from a study of CD8+CD57+ T cells in acquired aplastic anemia. The authors sequenced patients whose flow cytometry had shown CD8+CD57+ cell expansion. Genomic DNA served as template for TCR beta VDJ and CDR3 profiling. One entry per CDR3 protein, called by TCRdb with MiXCR from the reads. The top ten clones hold 2.5% to 3% of a sample with roughly 160,000 distinct CDR3 sequences, less than 60% of them seen once. The CDR3 runs to 16 residues. The junction had 4 bases not matched to a gene; V was cut back by 4 bases and J by 0 bases. The germline gives CDR1 LNHDA, CDR2 SQIVND (reference sequence).

The chain joins TRBV19 to TRBJ2-2; TRBD2 matches 8 bases. The sequence was collected from a human donor with aplastic anemia. Sequenced sample: sorted CD4+, CD8+, or CD8+CD57+ T cells (not recorded which) from PBMCs. The CDR3 region has the DNA TGTGCCAGTAGTAATAGCGGGGCCGCGAACACCGGGGAGCTGTTTTTT. Encoded protein: CASSNSGAANTGELFF. The full variable domain, in which reference TRBV19 and TRBJ2-2 provide the parts outside the CDR3, is DGGITQSPKYLFRKEGQNVTLSCEQNLNHDAMYWYRQDPGQGLRLIYYSQIVNDFQKGDIAEGYSVSREKKESFPLTVTSAQKNPTAFYLCASSNSGAANTGELFFGEGSRLTVL.